The rows below give T cell receptor beta chains drawn from one sample of a study of T cells in localized non-small cell lung cancer. Assay used: immunoSEQ multiplex PCR; TCRdb lists only in-frame clones, some missing. The top ten clones hold 7.8% of a sample with about 41,000 clones, around 83% of them seen once. The sample consisted of PBMCs, taken before any cancer treatment. The receptors originated from a man aged 40 to 70 with stage II lung adenocarcinoma. Each CDR3 is given with its conserved first and last residue. D genes are given only for firm matches. The listing skips clone size in some rows; elsewhere it reads once, few, many or a size class.

abundance: -
d_gene: -
v_gene: TRBV7-2
j_gene: TRBJ2-7
CDR3aa: CASSSYTSYEQYF
CDR3nt: TGTGCCAGCAGCTCATACACCTCCTACGAGCAGTACTTC

abundance: -
d_gene: TRBD1
v_gene: TRBV7-6
j_gene: TRBJ2-5
CDR3aa: CASSRWTGQETQYF
CDR3nt: TGTGCCAGCAGCCGCTGGACAGGCCAAGAGACCCAGTACTTC

abundance: -
d_gene: -
v_gene: TRBV11-2
j_gene: TRBJ2-1
CDR3aa: CASSSQGGNEQFF
CDR3nt: TGTGCCAGCAGCTCCCAAGGGGGCAATGAGCAGTTCTTC

abundance: -
d_gene: TRBD2
v_gene: TRBV27
j_gene: TRBJ2-1
CDR3aa: CASSLKGRGAGASYNEQFF
CDR3nt: TGTGCCAGCAGTTTAAAGGGAAGGGGAGCGGGGGCCTCCTACAATGAGCAGTTCTTC

abundance: -
d_gene: -
v_gene: TRBV4-3
j_gene: TRBJ2-7
CDR3aa: CASSQGQGAYEQYF
CDR3nt: TGCGCCAGCAGCCAAGGCCAGGGAGCCTACGAGCAGTACTTC

abundance: few
d_gene: -
v_gene: TRBV13
j_gene: TRBJ1-1
CDR3aa: CASNRQSTEAFF
CDR3nt: TGTGCCAGCAACCGACAGAGTACTGAAGCTTTCTTT

abundance: -
d_gene: -
v_gene: TRBV4-3
j_gene: TRBJ2-7
CDR3aa: CASSQDGAGSYEQYF
CDR3nt: TGCGCCAGCAGCCAAGATGGCGCAGGGTCCTACGAGCAGTACTTC

abundance: -
d_gene: TRBD1
v_gene: TRBV27
j_gene: TRBJ1-2
CDR3aa: CASTRTGWDYGYTF
CDR3nt: TGTGCCAGCACCCGGACAGGGTGGGACTATGGCTACACCTTC

abundance: -
d_gene: -
v_gene: TRBV5-1
j_gene: TRBJ1-4
CDR3aa: CASSLGQANEKLFF
CDR3nt: TGCGCCAGCAGCTTGGGACAGGCGAATGAAAAACTGTTTTTT

abundance: -
d_gene: TRBD1
v_gene: TRBV19
j_gene: TRBJ1-2
CDR3aa: CASAYRGPSPNYGYTF
CDR3nt: TGTGCCAGTGCTTATAGGGGGCCGAGTCCGAACTATGGCTACACCTTC

abundance: -
d_gene: -
v_gene: TRBV5-1
j_gene: TRBJ2-7
CDR3aa: CASSPGRAGLDEQYF
CDR3nt: TGCGCCAGCAGCCCCGGAAGGGCGGGATTGGACGAGCAGTACTTC

abundance: -
d_gene: TRBD1
v_gene: TRBV19
j_gene: TRBJ1-5
CDR3aa: CASRHGTGNQPQHF
CDR3nt: TGTGCCAGTAGACACGGGACAGGCAATCAGCCCCAGCATTTT

abundance: few
d_gene: -
v_gene: TRBV7-9
j_gene: TRBJ1-3
CDR3aa: CASSTSGTGDPGNTIYF
CDR3nt: TGTGCCAGCAGCACCTCCGGGACGGGAGACCCTGGAAACACCATATATTTT

abundance: -
d_gene: -
v_gene: TRBV5-4
j_gene: TRBJ2-1
CDR3aa: CASSPLGGNTYNEQFF
CDR3nt: TGTGCCAGCAGCCCCTTAGGGGGGAACACCTACAATGAGCAGTTCTTC

abundance: -
d_gene: -
v_gene: TRBV27
j_gene: TRBJ2-3
CDR3aa: CASTSGHLTDTQYF
CDR3nt: TGTGCCAGCACCTCAGGGCACCTGACAGATACGCAGTATTTT

abundance: -
d_gene: -
v_gene: TRBV6-6
j_gene: TRBJ1-6
CDR3aa: CASNLVSSPLHF
CDR3nt: TGTGCCAGCAACCTCGTGAGTTCACCCCTCCACTTT

abundance: -
d_gene: -
v_gene: TRBV25-1
j_gene: TRBJ2-3
CDR3aa: CASSGQFVDTQYF
CDR3nt: TGTGCCAGCAGTGGACAGTTTGTAGATACGCAGTATTTT

abundance: -
d_gene: TRBD1
v_gene: TRBV6-1
j_gene: TRBJ1-5
CDR3aa: CASSPTGVQQPQHF
CDR3nt: TGTGCCAGCAGTCCAACAGGGGTCCAACAGCCCCAGCATTTT

abundance: -
d_gene: -
v_gene: TRBV19
j_gene: TRBJ1-4
CDR3aa: CASTPTGYNEKLFF
CDR3nt: TGTGCCAGTACCCCCACAGGGTATAATGAAAAACTGTTTTTT

abundance: -
d_gene: -
v_gene: TRBV4-3
j_gene: TRBJ2-2
CDR3aa: CASSQEESGTGELFF
CDR3nt: TGCGCCAGCAGCCAAGAGGAGAGCGGCACCGGGGAGCTGTTTTTT

abundance: -
d_gene: -
v_gene: TRBV28
j_gene: TRBJ2-3
CDR3aa: CASSFVSGSTDTQYF
CDR3nt: TGTGCCAGCAGTTTCGTGTCCGGGAGCACAGATACGCAGTATTTT

abundance: few
d_gene: -
v_gene: TRBV19
j_gene: TRBJ2-1
CDR3aa: CASSRDIYNEQFF
CDR3nt: TGTGCCAGTAGTAGGGACATTTACAATGAGCAGTTCTTC

abundance: -
d_gene: -
v_gene: TRBV11-2
j_gene: TRBJ2-7
CDR3aa: CASSLEGRGQYF
CDR3nt: TGTGCCAGCAGCTTGGAAGGACGCGGGCAGTACTTC

abundance: once
d_gene: -
v_gene: TRBV29-1
j_gene: TRBJ2-7
CDR3aa: CSVGFLVRSYYEQYF
CDR3nt: TGCAGCGTTGGGTTCCTGGTCCGGTCTTATTACGAGCAGTACTTC

abundance: -
d_gene: TRBD1
v_gene: TRBV27
j_gene: TRBJ2-7
CDR3aa: CASSQGATYEQYF
CDR3nt: TGTGCCAGCAGTCAGGGGGCAACCTACGAGCAGTACTTC

abundance: -
d_gene: TRBD2
v_gene: TRBV6-9
j_gene: TRBJ2-3
CDR3aa: CAPVGCPGGKDTQYF
CDR3nt: TGTGCCCCCGTAGGGTGTCCGGGGGGGAAAGATACGCAGTATTTT

abundance: -
d_gene: TRBD2
v_gene: TRBV28
j_gene: TRBJ2-7
CDR3aa: CASSPPGRSSYEQYF
CDR3nt: TGTGCCAGCAGCCCTCCCGGGAGGAGTTCCTACGAGCAGTACTTC

abundance: -
d_gene: -
v_gene: TRBV5-4
j_gene: TRBJ2-3
CDR3aa: CASSLPSAQQRTDTQYF
CDR3nt: TGTGCCAGCAGCTTGCCCTCGGCTCAGCAACGCACAGATACGCAGTATTTT

abundance: once
d_gene: TRBD1
v_gene: TRBV6-5
j_gene: TRBJ1-2
CDR3aa: CASSLGGSDYGYTF
CDR3nt: TGTGCCAGCAGTTTAGGGGGCAGCGACTATGGCTACACCTTC

abundance: few
d_gene: -
v_gene: TRBV5-6
j_gene: TRBJ2-7
CDR3aa: CASRGRVRGAHEQYF
CDR3nt: TGTGCCAGCAGGGGACGGGTCAGGGGGGCCCACGAGCAGTACTTC

abundance: -
d_gene: -
v_gene: TRBV7-9
j_gene: TRBJ1-1
CDR3aa: CASSFSGAKDTEAFF
CDR3nt: TGTGCCAGCAGCTTCTCCGGGGCGAAGGACACTGAAGCTTTCTTT

abundance: -
d_gene: -
v_gene: TRBV19
j_gene: TRBJ2-6
CDR3aa: CASSTKVSGANVLTF
CDR3nt: TGTGCCAGTAGTACTAAGGTCTCTGGGGCCAACGTCCTGACTTTC

abundance: -
d_gene: -
v_gene: TRBV28
j_gene: TRBJ2-7
CDR3aa: CASLGTALYEQYF
CDR3nt: TGTGCCAGCTTAGGGACCGCCCTCTACGAGCAGTACTTC

abundance: -
d_gene: TRBD2
v_gene: TRBV5-1
j_gene: TRBJ2-5
CDR3aa: CASSLESQRGSGETQYF
CDR3nt: TGCGCCAGCAGCTTGGAGTCTCAGCGCGGGAGCGGAGAGACCCAGTACTTC

abundance: -
d_gene: -
v_gene: TRBV10-3
j_gene: TRBJ1-1
CDR3aa: CAITSEAGGTEAFF
CDR3nt: TGTGCCATCACATCGGAGGCCGGGGGCACTGAAGCTTTCTTT

abundance: -
d_gene: -
v_gene: TRBV14
j_gene: TRBJ1-4
CDR3aa: CASSPPGGGSEKLFF
CDR3nt: TGTGCCAGCAGCCCCCCGGGCGGGGGGAGCGAAAAACTGTTTTTT

abundance: -
d_gene: -
v_gene: TRBV5-5
j_gene: TRBJ2-4
CDR3aa: CASSLIGVTLGKNIQYF
CDR3nt: TGTGCCAGCAGCTTAATAGGGGTGACGCTCGGCAAAAACATTCAGTACTTC

abundance: once
d_gene: -
v_gene: TRBV19
j_gene: TRBJ1-5
CDR3aa: CASSMWEDQPQHF
CDR3nt: TGTGCCAGTAGTATGTGGGAGGATCAGCCCCAGCATTTT

abundance: -
d_gene: -
v_gene: TRBV30
j_gene: TRBJ1-3
CDR3aa: CAWRRSSGNTIYF
CDR3nt: TGTGCCTGGAGACGGTCCTCTGGAAACACCATATATTTT

abundance: -
d_gene: TRBD2
v_gene: TRBV27
j_gene: TRBJ2-7
CDR3aa: CASSLFPRGSSYEQYF
CDR3nt: TGTGCCAGCAGTTTATTTCCTCGCGGGAGCTCCTACGAGCAGTACTTC

abundance: -
d_gene: -
v_gene: TRBV5-5
j_gene: TRBJ1-2
CDR3aa: CASSSRTTDYGYTF
CDR3nt: TGTGCCAGCAGCTCTAGAACCACGGACTATGGCTACACCTTC

abundance: once
d_gene: -
v_gene: TRBV19
j_gene: TRBJ2-3
CDR3aa: CASSILTTDTQYF
CDR3nt: TGTGCCAGTAGTATTTTAACTACAGATACGCAGTATTTT

abundance: once
d_gene: -
v_gene: TRBV7-3
j_gene: TRBJ2-1
CDR3aa: CASSLTAYNEQFF
CDR3nt: TGTGCCAGCAGCTTAACTGCCTACAATGAGCAGTTCTTC

abundance: -
d_gene: TRBD1
v_gene: TRBV6-5
j_gene: TRBJ1-2
CDR3aa: CASRRGTGDGYTF
CDR3nt: TGTGCCAGCAGAAGGGGGACAGGGGATGGCTACACCTTC

abundance: -
d_gene: TRBD1
v_gene: TRBV19
j_gene: TRBJ2-5
CDR3aa: CASSHEGAGETQYF
CDR3nt: TGTGCCAGTAGTCACGAGGGGGCCGGAGAGACCCAGTACTTC

abundance: -
d_gene: -
v_gene: TRBV5-1
j_gene: TRBJ2-7
CDR3aa: CASSMDRSSYEQYF
CDR3nt: TGCGCCAGCAGCATGGACCGAAGCTCCTACGAGCAGTACTTC

abundance: -
d_gene: -
v_gene: TRBV4-1
j_gene: TRBJ2-2
CDR3aa: CASSQERYSNTGELFF
CDR3nt: TGCGCCAGCAGCCAAGAACGTTATTCGAACACCGGGGAGCTGTTTTTT

abundance: -
d_gene: TRBD2
v_gene: TRBV10-3
j_gene: TRBJ2-1
CDR3aa: CAISSGTSYNEQFF
CDR3nt: TGTGCCATCAGCAGCGGGACTTCCTACAATGAGCAGTTCTTC

abundance: -
d_gene: -
v_gene: TRBV11-2
j_gene: TRBJ2-2
CDR3aa: CASSLLRDWNTGELFF
CDR3nt: TGTGCCAGCAGCTTACTTCGGGACTGGAACACCGGGGAGCTGTTTTTT

abundance: -
d_gene: -
v_gene: TRBV27
j_gene: TRBJ2-1
CDR3aa: CASSSTGFSYNEQFF
CDR3nt: TGTGCCAGCAGTTCCACAGGGTTTTCCTACAATGAGCAGTTCTTC

abundance: -
d_gene: TRBD1
v_gene: TRBV10-3
j_gene: TRBJ1-2
CDR3aa: CAIGQGNYGYTF
CDR3nt: TGTGCCATCGGACAGGGAAACTATGGCTACACCTTC

abundance: -
d_gene: -
v_gene: TRBV11-2
j_gene: TRBJ2-7
CDR3aa: CASSLVRWGAPSYEQYF
CDR3nt: TGTGCCAGCAGCTTAGTCCGGTGGGGGGCCCCCTCCTACGAGCAGTACTTC

abundance: -
d_gene: -
v_gene: TRBV6-5
j_gene: TRBJ1-4
CDR3aa: CASRGRSIATEKLFF
CDR3nt: TGTGCCAGCAGGGGCAGATCCATAGCGACCGAAAAACTGTTTTTT

abundance: -
d_gene: -
v_gene: TRBV2
j_gene: TRBJ1-3
CDR3aa: CASSGAANTIYF
CDR3nt: TGTGCCAGCTCAGGGGCGGCAAACACCATATATTTT

abundance: -
d_gene: -
v_gene: TRBV12-5
j_gene: TRBJ2-2
CDR3aa: CASGSPTGTNTGELFF
CDR3nt: TGTGCTAGTGGTTCCCCTACCGGGACAAACACCGGGGAGCTGTTTTTT